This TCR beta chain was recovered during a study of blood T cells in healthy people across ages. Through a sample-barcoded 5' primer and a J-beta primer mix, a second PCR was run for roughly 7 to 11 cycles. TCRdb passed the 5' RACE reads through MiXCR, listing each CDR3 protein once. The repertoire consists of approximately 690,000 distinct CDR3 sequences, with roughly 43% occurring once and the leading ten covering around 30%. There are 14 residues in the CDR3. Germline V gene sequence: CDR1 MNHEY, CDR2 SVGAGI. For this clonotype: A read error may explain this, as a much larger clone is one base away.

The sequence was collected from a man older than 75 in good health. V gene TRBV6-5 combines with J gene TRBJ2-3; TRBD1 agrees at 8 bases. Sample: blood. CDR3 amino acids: CASSRTGNRDAQYF. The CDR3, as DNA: TGTGCCAGCAGTCGGACAGGGAATAGAGATGCGCAGTATTTT.